The present entry profiles one T cell receptor beta chain with its context. The table came from immunoSEQ multiplex PCR; TCRdb's copy has only in-frame clones and leaves some out. Of over 25,000 clones detected, approximately 86% appear once; the ten largest clones hold 1.1%. These data originate in a study of T cells in narcolepsy. Sequencing input: CD45RA- memory CD4+ T cells from PBMCs. The sequence was collected from a human donor with narcolepsy.

CDR3 amino acids: CASSLETGAYSEAFF. The CDR3 DNA follows: TGTGCCAGCAGCTTAGAGACCGGGGCCTACAGTGAAGCTTTCTTT. The chain combines TRBV7-6 with TRBJ1-1, with TRBD1 as a possible D gene (5 bases). V lost 1 base and J lost 7, with 16 bases in between. This CDR3 has 15 residues. Germline V gene lookup returns CDR1 SGHVS and CDR2 FNYEAQ.